The 11 T cell receptor beta chains reported below all come from one sample, sequenced in a study of post-analysis software for immune sequencing data. Study conclusions and caveats: Higher frequency in patients than in controls was seen for five TRBV segments, with TRBV5-6, TRBV5-1 and TRBV20-1 among them.

TCR beta cDNA libraries had unique molecular identifiers. TCRdb used MiXCR to reprocess the PCR reads, holding one entry per CDR3 protein. This sample carries 650,000 to 850,000 distinct CDR3 sequences, around 53% of them seen once, and the ten largest clones take approximately 4.5%. These receptors lack a known antigen. Sequencing was done on a sample of blood. Receptors were obtained from a girl aged 10 to 17 with multiple sclerosis.

This clonotype was seen only a few times. The chain employs TRBV6-2 or TRBV6-3 and TRBJ2-1, with a weak D call TRBD2 (6 bases). Per germline, CDR1 MNHEY and CDR2 SVGEGT. The CDR3 extends over 13 amino acids. Trimming pared 11 bases from V and 9 bases from J, leaving 20 bases between. CDR3 nucleotides: TGTGCCGGCAAACTAGCTGGATGGGCTGAGCAGTTCTTC. Translation gives CAGKLAGWAEQFF.

The CDR3 DNA reads as TGCGCCAGCAGCTTCCGGGACAACGCGCCTCGGCTTAGGGCTTACGAGCAGTACTTC. This sequence encodes CASSFRDNAPRLRAYEQYF. The V gene is TRBV5-1, the J gene TRBJ2-7; a weak D match, TRBD1 (6 bases). V lost 2 bases and J lost 4, with 28 bases in between. CDR3 length: 19 residues. Germline lookup yields CDR1 SGHRS and CDR2 YFSETQ.

This clonotype has a handful of counts. This chain's CDR3 is CSVVLAVSSYEQYF. The DNA for the CDR3 is TGCAGCGTTGTACTAGCGGTAAGCTCCTACGAGCAGTACTTC. The rearrangement links TRBV29-1 to TRBJ2-7; 8 bases align to TRBD2. V gave up 4 bases and J gave up 0 bases; unmatched junction bases: 5. The CDR3 has 14 amino acids. Germline CDR1 is SQVTM and CDR2 is ANQGSEA.

The chain is built from TRBV5-1 and TRBJ2-1; 7 nucleotides align to TRBD1. The germline V gene encodes CDR1 SGHRS and CDR2 YFSETQ. This CDR3 has 13 amino acids. V gave up 5 bases and J gave up 8 bases; unmatched junction bases: 7. CDR3: CASRHRGGDEQFF. The CDR3 DNA is TGCGCCAGCAGGCACAGGGGTGGGGATGAGCAGTTCTTC.

V usage is TRBV28 and J usage is TRBJ2-3; D is uncertain. V lost 3 bases and J 2 bases, leaving 9 bases between the germline ends. The CDR3 runs to 14 residues. Germline V lookup: CDR1 MDHEN, CDR2 SYDVKM. The CDR3 DNA reads as TGTGCCAGCAGTTTTAACGGTATCACAGATACGCAGTATTTT. This encodes CASSFNGITDTQYF.

The chain joins TRBV12-3 or TRBV12-4 to TRBJ1-2; tentative D call: TRBD1 (5 bases). V was trimmed by 3 bases and J by 8 bases, leaving 13 bases between them. The CDR3 spans 13 residues. This CDR3 reads CASSLGGFKGYTF. The CDR3 coding sequence is TGTGCCAGCAGTTTGGGGGGTTTCAAGGGCTACACCTTC.

The rearrangement uses TRBV7-8 and TRBJ1-5, with D hard to call. CDR3 length: 14 amino acids. Trimming removed 0 bases at V and 4 bases at J, with 7 bases between. Per germline, CDR1 SGHVS and CDR2 FQNEAQ. CDR3 sequence reads: CASSLAGTNQPQHF. CDR3 DNA: TGTGCCAGCAGCTTAGCAGGAACTAATCAGCCCCAGCATTTT. The whole variable domain, filled in from reference TRBV7-8 and TRBJ1-5, reads GAGVSQSPRYKVAKRGQDVALRCDPISGHVSLFWYQQALGQGPEFLTYFQNEAQLDKSGLPSDRFFAERPEGSVSTLKIQRTQQEDSAVYLCASSLAGTNQPQHFGDGTRLSIL.

This clonotype was seen only once. The genes are TRBV7-3 and TRBJ2-5; no clear D gene. V lost 2 bases and J 7 bases, leaving 14 bases between the germline ends. The CDR3 totals 14 residues. Germline CDR1 reads SGHTA; CDR2 reads FQGTGA. DNA of the CDR3: TGTGCCAGCAGCTTATACCCTTCGGTGGGGACCCAGTACTTC. Encoded protein: CASSLYPSVGTQYF. Full variable domain (outside the CDR3, taken from reference TRBV7-3 and TRBJ2-5): GAGVSQTPSNKVTEKGKYVELRCDPISGHTALYWYRQSLGQGPEFLIYFQGTGAADDSGLPNDRFFAVRPEGSVSTLKIQRTERGDSAVYLCASSLYPSVGTQYFGPGTRLLVL.

A few counts support this clonotype. The V gene is TRBV3-1, the J gene TRBJ2-7; 9 positions agree with TRBD2. The length of the CDR3 is 18 residues. Germline CDR1 and CDR2: LGHDT and YNNKEL (reference sequence). V lost 0 bases and J lost 2; bases outside the gene matches: 11. The CDR3 sequence: CASSQDLSQLAGTYEQYF. For the CDR3, the DNA is TGTGCCAGCAGCCAAGATCTAAGCCAACTAGCGGGTACCTACGAGCAGTACTTC.

The V and J genes are TRBV7-9 and TRBJ2-7, with D tentatively TRBD2 (6 bases). Germline V gives CDR1 SEHNR, CDR2 FQNEAQ (reference sequence). CDR3 size: 15 residues. Deletions cut 6 bases from V and 3 bases from J, with 18 bases between. For the CDR3, the DNA is TGTGCCAGCAGTCCTTGGGCGGGCGGGAACTACGAGCAGTACTTC. It translates to CASSPWAGGNYEQYF.

The chain carries TRBV20-1 and TRBJ2-7; possible D gene TRBD1, 5 bases. The CDR3 consists of 14 residues. Germline lookup yields CDR1 DFQATT and CDR2 SNEGSKA (reference sequence). V lost 3 bases and J 2 bases, leaving 14 bases between the germline ends. CDR3 sequence reads: CSARSPGQTYEQYF. CDR3 bases: TGCAGTGCTAGGAGTCCCGGACAAACCTACGAGCAGTACTTC.